Following are 14 T cell receptor beta chains from one sample sequenced in a study of blood T cells in healthy people across ages. Primed by a sample-barcoded 5' primer and a J-beta primer mix, a second PCR proceeded for about 6 to 12 cycles. In TCRdb, the 5' RACE reads were re-called with MiXCR into one record per CDR3 protein. The table has approximately 830,000 distinct CDR3 sequences, around 68% seen once. The specimen was blood. The receptors here all came from a man aged 30-40 years in good health.

This clonotype was seen more than once but under ten times. V is TRBV27 and J is TRBJ1-2; D is ambiguous. CDR1 is MNHEY and CDR2 is SMNVEV in the germline V gene (reference sequence). The CDR3 is 13 residues long. V lost 2 bases and J 2 bases, leaving 6 bases between the germline ends. CDR3: CASSLKGNYGYTF. In DNA, the CDR3 is TGTGCCAGCAGTTTAAAAGGGAACTATGGCTACACCTTC.

The chain combines TRBV28 with TRBJ2-7; D unclear. The CDR3 consists of 11 residues. V was cut by 4 bases and J by 4 bases, with 5 bases left in between. Per germline, CDR1 MDHEN and CDR2 SYDVKM. The CDR3 is CASSWVYEQYF. CDR3 coding DNA: TGTGCCAGCAGTTGGGTGTACGAGCAGTACTTC. Looking up the rest from reference TRBV28 and TRBJ2-7 gives the full variable domain: DVKVTQSSRYLVKRTGEKVFLECVQDMDHENMFWYRQDPGLGLRLIYFSYDVKMKEKGDIPEGYSVSREKKERFSLILESASTNQTSMYLCASSWVYEQYFGPGTRLTVT.

This chain uses TRBV7-9 with TRBJ2-5, with a weak D call TRBD2 (5 bases). Germline CDR1 reads SEHNR; CDR2 reads FQNEAQ (reference sequence). The V gene lost 5 bases and the J gene lost 5 bases, with 18 bases spanning the gap. The CDR3 runs 15 residues. This chain's CDR3 is CASSASQRSMETQYF. DNA for the CDR3: TGTGCCAGCAGCGCCTCTCAGCGGTCCATGGAGACCCAGTACTTC.

The chain is built from TRBV28 and TRBJ2-3, with TRBD1 as a possible D gene (5 bases). Trimming removed 4 bases at V and 0 bases at J, with 14 bases between. Germline V gene sequence: CDR1 MDHEN, CDR2 SYDVKM. The CDR3 loop spans 16 amino acids. CDR3 bases: TGTGCCAGCAGTTCCCTGGACACACCTAGCACAGATACGCAGTATTTT. The encoded protein is CASSSLDTPSTDTQYF.

The chain uses TRBV12-3 or TRBV12-4 and TRBJ1-5; 8 nucleotides line up with TRBD1. After removal of 6 bases from V and 7 bases from J, the junction contained 5 bases not matched to a gene. There are 13 residues in the CDR3. CDR3 sequence (DNA): TGTGCCAGCAGCCCGGGACAGGCGCAGCCCCAGCATTTT. This gives the protein CASSPGQAQPQHF.

This clonotype is a singleton in its sample. CDR3 region: CASSPSRGNTEAFF. DNA of the CDR3: TGTGCCAGCAGCCCGTCGAGAGGGAACACTGAAGCTTTCTTT. The chain uses TRBV9 and TRBJ1-1; D is ambiguous. V was pared by 4 bases and J by 1 base, with 11 bases between. The germline V gene encodes CDR1 SGDLS and CDR2 YYNGEE. This CDR3 region has 14 residues.

This rearrangement joins TRBV30 to TRBJ1-4, with D uncertain. Looked up from germline, CDR1 is GTSNPN and CDR2 is SVGIG (reference sequence). V gave up 8 bases and J gave up 5 bases, with 15 bases separating them. The CDR3 loop spans 13 amino acids. The CDR3 DNA follows: TGTGCCACCCAGAACACGAGAAATGAAAAACTGTTTTTT. It is translated as CATQNTRNEKLFF.

The V call is TRBV4-2, the J call TRBJ1-2, with D unclear. The CDR3 runs 11 residues. Trimming took 4 bases from V and 6 from J, leaving 6 bases between them. The V gene's germline CDR1 is LGHNA and CDR2 YNFKEQ. The CDR3 DNA is TGTGCCAGCAGCCGCGGGGATGGCTACACCTTC. It specifies CASSRGDGYTF.

As concerns this clonotype: Germline and junction disagree at one end, which may indicate a read error. The rearrangement links TRBV7-9 to TRBJ2-3; maybe TRBD2 (5 bases). The CDR3 consists of 16 residues. The germline gives CDR1 SEHNR, CDR2 FQNEAQ (reference sequence). CDR3 protein: CASSLESGGYTDTQYF. As DNA, the CDR3 is TGTGCCAGCAGCTTAGAGTCCGGCGGGTACACAGACACGCAGTATTTT.

The count of this clonotype is one. The CDR3, as DNA: TGCGCCAGCAGCCAAGACCCCAGCCCCACAGATACGCAGTATTTT. It encodes CASSQDPSPTDTQYF. This rearrangement joins TRBV4-3 to TRBJ2-3, with D hard to call. The germline V gene has CDR1 LGHNA and CDR2 YSLEER. Trimming cost V 0 bases and J 2 bases, with 9 bases left between them. The CDR3 has 15 amino acids.

V and J are TRBV20-1 and TRBJ1-4; TRBD1 aligns across 7 bases. J gave up 5 bases and V 3 bases, and 9 bases lay outside the gene matches. The CDR3 totals 15 residues. Germline V CDR1 and CDR2: DFQATT, SNEGSKA (reference sequence). This chain's CDR3 is CSARGPGTVNEKLFF. Here the CDR3 DNA reads TGCAGTGCTAGGGGACCCGGGACAGTGAATGAAAAACTGTTTTTT.

This rearrangement joins TRBV4-2 to TRBJ2-1, with 12 bases fitting TRBD2. The CDR3 has 16 amino acids. Trimming cost V 2 bases and J 8 bases; bases outside gene matches: 7. CDR1 LGHNA and CDR2 YNFKEQ come from the germline V gene. This CDR3 reads CASSQRTSGAEDEQFF. The CDR3 DNA sequence: TGTGCCAGCAGCCAACGGACTAGCGGGGCCGAGGATGAGCAGTTCTTC.

J is TRBJ2-3 and V is TRBV10-3; possibly TRBD2 for D (5 bases). Per the germline V gene, CDR1 is ENHRY and CDR2 is SYGVKD. The V end lost 8 bases, the J end lost 5 bases, and 14 bases lay between the germline ends. The CDR3 runs 13 residues. This chain's CDR3 is CAIEGGVEDTQYF. DNA of the CDR3: TGTGCCATCGAAGGAGGAGTGGAAGATACGCAGTATTTT.

This clonotype came up a few times. The junction differs from germline at one of its ends, possibly a read error. The rearrangement links TRBV9 to TRBJ2-1; D may correspond to TRBD1 or TRBD2 (6 bases each). The V gene's germline CDR1 is SGDLS and CDR2 YYNGEE. The CDR3 has 15 residues. The CDR3 region is CASSTHGGSYNEQFF. As DNA, the CDR3 is TGTGCCAGCAGCACCCACGGGGGCTCCTACAATGAGCAGTTCTTT.